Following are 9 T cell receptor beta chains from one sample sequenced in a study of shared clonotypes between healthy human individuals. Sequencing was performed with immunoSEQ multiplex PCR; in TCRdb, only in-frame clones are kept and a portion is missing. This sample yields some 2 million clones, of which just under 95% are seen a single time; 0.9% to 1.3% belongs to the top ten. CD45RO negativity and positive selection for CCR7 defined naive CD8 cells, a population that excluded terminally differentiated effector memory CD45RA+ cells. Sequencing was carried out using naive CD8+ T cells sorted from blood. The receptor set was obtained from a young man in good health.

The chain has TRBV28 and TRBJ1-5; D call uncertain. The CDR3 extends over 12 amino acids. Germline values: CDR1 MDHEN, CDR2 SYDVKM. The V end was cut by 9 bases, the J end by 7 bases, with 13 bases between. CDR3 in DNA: TGTGCCAGTTCAGCTCCACCGCAGCCCCAGCATTTT. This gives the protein CASSAPPQPQHF.

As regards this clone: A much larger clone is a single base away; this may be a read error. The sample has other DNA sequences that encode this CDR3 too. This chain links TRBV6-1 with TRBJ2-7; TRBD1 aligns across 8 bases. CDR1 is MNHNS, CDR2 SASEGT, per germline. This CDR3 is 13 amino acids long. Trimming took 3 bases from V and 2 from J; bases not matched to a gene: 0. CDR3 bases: TGTGCCAGCAGTGAGGGACAGGCCTACGAGCAGTACTTC. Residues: CASSEGQAYEQYF.

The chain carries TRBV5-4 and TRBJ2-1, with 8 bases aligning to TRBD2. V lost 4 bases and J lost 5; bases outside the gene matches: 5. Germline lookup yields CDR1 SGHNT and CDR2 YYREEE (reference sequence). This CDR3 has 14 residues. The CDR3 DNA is TGTGCCAGCAGCCCCGGGGGGGCGGACAATGAGCAGTTCTTC. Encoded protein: CASSPGGADNEQFF.

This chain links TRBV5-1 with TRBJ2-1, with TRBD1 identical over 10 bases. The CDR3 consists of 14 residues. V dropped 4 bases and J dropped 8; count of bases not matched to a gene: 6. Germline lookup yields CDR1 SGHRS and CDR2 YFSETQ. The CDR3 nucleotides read TGCGCCAGCAGCGCCTGGACAGGGGGAGATGAGCAGTTCTTC. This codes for CASSAWTGGDEQFF.

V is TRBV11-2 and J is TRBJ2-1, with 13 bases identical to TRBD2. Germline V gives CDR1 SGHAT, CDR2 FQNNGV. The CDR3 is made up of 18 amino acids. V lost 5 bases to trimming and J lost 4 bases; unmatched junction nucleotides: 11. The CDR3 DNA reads TGTGCCAGCAGCCTCCGACTAGCGGGGGGCCTAACTTACAATGAGCAGTTCTTC. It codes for CASSLRLAGGLTYNEQFF.

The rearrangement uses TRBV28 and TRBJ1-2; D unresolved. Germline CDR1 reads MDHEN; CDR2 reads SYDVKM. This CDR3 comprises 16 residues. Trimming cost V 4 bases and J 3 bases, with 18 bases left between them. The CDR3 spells CASSSPREGTDYGYTF. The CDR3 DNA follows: TGTGCCAGCAGTTCCCCGCGGGAGGGAACGGACTATGGCTACACCTTC.

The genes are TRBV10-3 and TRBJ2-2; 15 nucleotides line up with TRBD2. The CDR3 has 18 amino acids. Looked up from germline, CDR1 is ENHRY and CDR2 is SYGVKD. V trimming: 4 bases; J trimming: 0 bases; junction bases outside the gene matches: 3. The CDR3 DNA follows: TGTGCCATCAGTGGGACTAGCGGGGGGGCGGCGAACACCGGGGAGCTGTTTTTT. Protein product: CAISGTSGGAANTGELFF.

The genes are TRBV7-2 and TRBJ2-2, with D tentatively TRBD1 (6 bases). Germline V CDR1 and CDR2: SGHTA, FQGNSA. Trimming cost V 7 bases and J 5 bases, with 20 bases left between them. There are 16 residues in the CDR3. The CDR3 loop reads CASKPRGGRYTGELFF. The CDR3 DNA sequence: TGTGCCAGCAAACCCCGAGGGGGTCGATATACCGGGGAGCTGTTTTTT.

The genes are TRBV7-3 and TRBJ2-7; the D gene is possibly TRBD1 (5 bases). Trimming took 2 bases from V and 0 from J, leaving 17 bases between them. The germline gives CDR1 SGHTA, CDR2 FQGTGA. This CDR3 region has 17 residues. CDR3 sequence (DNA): TGTGCCAGCAGCTTAGGTGGGGCAGGGAACACCTCCTACGAGCAGTACTTC. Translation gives CASSLGGAGNTSYEQYF.